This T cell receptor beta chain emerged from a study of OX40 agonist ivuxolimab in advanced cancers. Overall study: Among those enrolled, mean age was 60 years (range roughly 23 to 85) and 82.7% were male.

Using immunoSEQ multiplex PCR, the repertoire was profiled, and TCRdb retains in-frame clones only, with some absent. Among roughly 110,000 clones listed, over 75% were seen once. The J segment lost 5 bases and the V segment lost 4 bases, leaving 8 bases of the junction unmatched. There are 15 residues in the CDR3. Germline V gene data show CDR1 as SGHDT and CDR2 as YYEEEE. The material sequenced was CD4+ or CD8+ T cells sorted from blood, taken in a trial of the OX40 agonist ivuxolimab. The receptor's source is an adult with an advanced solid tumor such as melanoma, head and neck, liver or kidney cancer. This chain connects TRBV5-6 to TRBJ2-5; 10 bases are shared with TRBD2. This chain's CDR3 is CASSTGTSARETQYF. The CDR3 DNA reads TGTGCCAGCAGCACAGGGACTAGCGCGAGGGAGACCCAGTACTTC. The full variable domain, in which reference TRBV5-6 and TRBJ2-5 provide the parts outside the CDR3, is DAGVTQSPTHLIKTRGQQVTLRCSPKSGHDTVSWYQQALGQGPQFIFQYYEEEERQRGNFPDRFSGHQFPNYSSELNVNALLLGDSALYLCASSTGTSARETQYFGPGTRLLVL.